One sample yielded the 11 T cell receptor beta chains listed below, sequenced in a study of blood T cell repertoires in COVID-19. TCRdb's table, derived via immunoSEQ multiplex PCR, lists solely in-frame clones and lacks some. The sample lists some 120,000 clones, approximately 85% occurring once. Sequencing used peripheral blood. The receptors were sampled from a human donor in a cohort sampled during active COVID-19.

The V gene is TRBV5-1, the J gene TRBJ1-5; perhaps TRBD1 as D (5 bases). The germline V and J ends were trimmed by 0 bases and 2 bases, with 9 bases remaining between them. CDR1 is SGHRS, CDR2 YFSETQ, per germline. The CDR3 has 15 amino acids. The CDR3 is CASSLGTGGNQPQHF. The DNA for the CDR3 is TGCGCCAGCAGCTTGGGGACGGGGGGCAATCAGCCCCAGCATTTT.

V usage is TRBV4-1 and J usage is TRBJ2-3, with 7 positions matching TRBD2. The CDR3 runs 20 residues. CDR1 and CDR2 (germline): MGHRA, YSYEKL. The junction had 20 bases not matched to a gene; V was cut back by 3 bases and J by 2 bases. Here the CDR3 DNA reads TGCGCCAGCAGCCAGCGAGGTGTTAGCGGGCGGATAAGAACCACAGATACGCAGTATTTT. This translates into CASSQRGVSGRIRTTDTQYF.

The chain is built from TRBV14 and TRBJ2-7; 7 positions agree with TRBD2. Germline trimming cut 4 bases from V and 3 bases from J; bases unmatched to any gene: 12. This CDR3 contains 16 residues. From germline, CDR1 is SGHDN and CDR2 FVKESK. The CDR3 reads CASSPLGSGTGYEQYF. The CDR3 DNA reads TGTGCCAGCAGCCCCCTGGGAAGCGGGACGGGCTACGAGCAGTACTTC. Full variable domain (outside the CDR3, taken from reference TRBV14 and TRBJ2-7): EAGVTQFPSHSVIEKGQTVTLRCDPISGHDNLYWYRRVMGKEIKFLLHFVKESKQDESGMPNNRFLAERTGGTYSTLKVQPAELEDSGVYFCASSPLGSGTGYEQYFGPGTRLTVT.

The chain joins TRBV14 to TRBJ2-5, with D hard to call. Trimming removed 4 bases at V and 1 base at J, with 10 bases between. Looked up from germline, CDR1 is SGHDN and CDR2 is FVKESK. The CDR3 is 14 amino acids. The CDR3 loop reads CASSPLTIQETQYF. CDR3 in DNA: TGTGCCAGCAGCCCGCTTACAATCCAAGAGACCCAGTACTTC.

J is TRBJ2-3 and V is TRBV3-1 (or the pseudogene TRBV3-2); 8 bases map to TRBD2. The CDR3 length is 18 residues. V was pared by 1 base and J by 0 bases, with 9 bases of the junction left unmatched. Per germline, CDR1 LGHDT and CDR2 YNNKEL (reference sequence). Here the CDR3 reads CASSQVIGGGGSTDTQYF. The CDR3 bases are TGTGCCAGCAGCCAAGTAATCGGGGGGGGAGGGAGCACAGATACGCAGTATTTT.

V is TRBV2 and J is TRBJ2-2; D gene uncertain. V lost 6 bases and J 2 bases, leaving 10 bases between the germline ends. CDR1 is SNHLY, CDR2 FYNNEI, per germline. The CDR3 totals 14 residues. The chain's CDR3 is CASRKLINTGELFF. CDR3 nucleotides: TGTGCCAGCAGGAAACTGATAAACACCGGGGAGCTGTTTTTT.

J is TRBJ2-1 and V is TRBV15; 11 nucleotides align to TRBD2. J was trimmed by 5 bases and V by 1 base; bases with no gene match: 10. The CDR3 is made up of 18 amino acids. The germline V gene encodes CDR1 LNHNV and CDR2 YYDKDF (reference sequence). The CDR3 DNA sequence: TGTGCCACCAGCAGAGGGTTTTTAGCGGGAGGGCCCAACAATGAGCAGTTCTTC. It yields the protein CATSRGFLAGGPNNEQFF.

V is TRBV6-2 or TRBV6-3 and J is TRBJ2-1; 14 bases line up with TRBD2. After removal of 3 bases from V and 8 bases from J, the junction contained 9 bases not matched to a gene. CDR3 size: 17 residues. The germline gives CDR1 MNHEY, CDR2 SVGEGT. CDR3: CASSYFPGLAGVYEQFF. The CDR3 DNA sequence: TGTGCCAGCAGTTATTTCCCGGGACTAGCGGGAGTGTATGAGCAGTTCTTC.

The V call is TRBV15, the J call TRBJ1-5; no definite D call. CDR3 size: 12 residues. Trimming took 0 bases from V and 7 from J, leaving 4 bases between them. Germline CDR1 is LNHNV and CDR2 is YYDKDF (reference sequence). CDR3 bases: TGTGCCACCAGCAGAGAACAACAGCCCCAGCATTTT. Its protein product is CATSREQQPQHF.

This CDR3 reads CASTSLGPSGTYEQYF. CDR3 DNA sequence: TGTGCCAGCACCTCCCTCGGGCCTAGCGGGACCTACGAGCAGTACTTC. The chain joins TRBV27 to TRBJ2-7; 9 positions agree with TRBD2. The CDR3 contains 16 residues. V dropped 7 bases and J dropped 2; count of bases not matched to a gene: 12. Germline lookup yields CDR1 MNHEY and CDR2 SMNVEV (reference sequence).

This clone was seen once. The chain has TRBV9 and TRBJ2-1, with a weak D call TRBD2 (5 bases). The CDR3 loop spans 17 amino acids. Trimming pared 0 bases from V and 7 bases from J, leaving 20 bases between. The germline V gene encodes CDR1 SGDLS and CDR2 YYNGEE. CDR3 in amino acids: CASSVEERSPTVNEQFF. CDR3 DNA sequence: TGTGCCAGCAGCGTAGAAGAGCGGAGCCCTACAGTGAATGAGCAGTTCTTC.